One and the same sample provided the 21 T cell receptor beta chains below, sequenced in a study of STAT3 mutations in large granular lymphocyte leukemia. Their target antigens are unknown. General study points: Every T-cell large granular lymphocyte leukemia patient had at least one immunodominant TCR beta clonotype.

Profiling relied on immunoSEQ multiplex PCR, and the TCRdb table lists in-frame clones only, not all of them. The sample has roughly 4,200 clones, around 69% seen once. Sequenced sample: peripheral blood mononuclear cells. These receptors were collected from a man between 60 and 75 years old with T-cell large granular lymphocyte leukemia. Some clones in this sample may be carry-over from other donors' samples.

The chain joins TRBV19 to TRBJ2-7; 7 bases map to TRBD2. The CDR3 consists of 12 residues. V was clipped by 6 bases and J by 3 bases; unmatched bases: 2. The germline gives CDR1 LNHDA, CDR2 SQIVND (reference sequence). The CDR3 spells CASSGTNYEQYF. CDR3 DNA: TGTGCCAGTAGCGGGACTAACTACGAGCAGTACTTC.

The CDR3 DNA follows: TGTGCCTGGAGTCCGCGGACTCTGCCATCCTACAATGAGCAGTTCTTC. Translating it yields CAWSPRTLPSYNEQFF. The chain recombines TRBV30 with TRBJ2-1; possible D gene TRBD2, 5 bases. The germline V gene has CDR1 GTSNPN and CDR2 SVGIG (reference sequence). The germline V and J ends were trimmed by 2 bases and 1 base, with 15 bases remaining between them. The CDR3 totals 16 residues. The whole variable domain, filled in from reference TRBV30 and TRBJ2-1, reads SQTIHQWPATLVQPVGSPLSLECTVEGTSNPNLYWYRQAAGRGLQLLFYSVGIGQISSEVPQNLSASRPQDRQFILSSKKLLLSDSGFYLCAWSPRTLPSYNEQFFGPGTRLTVL.

The rearrangement joins TRBV10-2 to TRBJ2-7; D call uncertain. This CDR3 is built from 11 residues. V lost 4 bases, J lost 4 bases, and 5 bases lay in between. From germline, CDR1 is WSHSY and CDR2 SAAADI. DNA of the CDR3: TGCGCCAGCAGTGTTGGGTACGAGCAGTACGTC. This encodes CASSVGYEQYV.

The V gene is TRBV27, the J gene TRBJ2-3; either TRBD1 or TRBD2 may supply D (6 bases each). V shed 4 bases and J shed 2 bases, with 13 bases lying between them. The CDR3 is made up of 15 amino acids. CDR1 and CDR2 (germline): MNHEY, SMNVEV (reference sequence). In DNA form, the CDR3 reads TGTGCCAGCAGTTCGGAAGGGGGGTACACAGATACGCAGTATTTT. It specifies CASSSEGGYTDTQYF.

This chain joins TRBV5-6 and TRBJ1-2; unclear D gene. CDR3 length: 13 residues. Deletions cut 0 bases from V and 6 bases from J, with 9 bases between. Germline V gene sequence: CDR1 SGHDT, CDR2 YYEEEE. The CDR3: CASSLGAWDGYTF. CDR3 in DNA: TGTGCCAGCAGCTTGGGGGCCTGGGATGGCTACACCTTC.

This chain links TRBV5-8 with TRBJ1-5; a possible D gene is TRBD1 (5 bases). V was trimmed by 1 base and J by 7 bases, leaving 12 bases between them. The germline gives CDR1 SGHTS, CDR2 YDEGEE. This CDR3 comprises 14 residues. CDR3 nucleotides: TGTGCCAGCAGCTTGTCAGGGACGGACCAGCCCCAGCATTTT. This sequence encodes CASSLSGTDQPQHF.

This chain links TRBV5-1 with TRBJ1-5; perhaps TRBD1 as D (5 bases). The CDR3 loop spans 15 amino acids. Per germline, CDR1 SGHRS and CDR2 YFSETQ. V was trimmed by 4 bases and J by 2 bases, leaving 13 bases between them. This CDR3 reads CASSPGLGGNQPQHF. CDR3 in DNA: TGCGCCAGCAGCCCGGGACTTGGAGGCAATCAGCCCCAGCATTTT.

The genes are TRBV7-9 and TRBJ1-1, with D tentatively TRBD1 (5 bases). The CDR3 is made up of 15 amino acids. V was trimmed by 5 bases and J by 0 bases, leaving 13 bases between them. Germline V gives CDR1 SEHNR, CDR2 FQNEAQ (reference sequence). This CDR3 is CASSRDGQMNTEAFF. CDR3 DNA sequence: TGTGCCAGCAGCCGGGACGGACAAATGAACACTGAAGCTTTCTTT. The variable domain in full, completed from reference TRBV7-9 and TRBJ1-1, reads DTGVSQNPRHKITKRGQNVTFRCDPISEHNRLYWYRQTLGQGPEFLTYFQNEAQLEKSRLLSDRFSAERPKGSFSTLEIQRTEQGDSAMYLCASSRDGQMNTEAFFGQGTRLTVV.

This clone occurred once. The chain carries TRBV6-5 and TRBJ1-2; D unclear. The CDR3 consists of 13 residues. The V end lost 8 bases, the J end lost 8 bases, and 18 bases lay between the germline ends. Germline V lookup: CDR1 MNHEY, CDR2 SVGAGI. The CDR3 region has the DNA TGTGCCAGCCGACGGACGGAGGGCTCGGGCTACACCTTC. Amino acid sequence: CASRRTEGSGYTF.

The V call is TRBV29-1, the J call TRBJ2-5, with TRBD2 as a possible D gene (5 bases). This CDR3 is 11 amino acids long. Trimming cost V 5 bases and J 9 bases, with 13 bases left between them. Germline CDR1 is SQVTM and CDR2 is ANQGSEA. DNA of the CDR3: TGCAGCGTTCTCCATGGGCGGGCCCAGTACTTC. Its translation is CSVLHGRAQYF. The full variable domain, completed using reference TRBV29-1 and TRBJ2-5, is SAVISQKPSRDICQRGTSLTIQCQVDSQVTMMFWYRQQPGQSLTLIATANQGSEATYESGFVIDKFPISRPNLTFSTLTVSNMSPEDSSIYLCSVLHGRAQYFGPGTRLLVL.

The V gene is TRBV30, the J gene TRBJ1-1; D is undetermined. Germline CDR1 reads GTSNPN; CDR2 reads SVGIG (reference sequence). The CDR3 is 14 residues long. The V gene lost 4 bases and the J gene lost 3 bases, with 15 bases spanning the gap. CDR3 bases: TGTGCCTGGACCCCAATCGACGGGTACACTGAAGCTTTCTTT. It codes for CAWTPIDGYTEAFF.

This chain connects TRBV6-1 to TRBJ2-7, with a possible D match to TRBD1 (5 bases). This CDR3 comprises 14 residues. CDR1 MNHNS and CDR2 SASEGT come from the germline V gene. V was shortened by 2 bases and J by 6 bases, with 14 bases between the two germline ends. The CDR3 region has the DNA TGTGCCAGCAGTGAATTAAGTTTTAGGGGCGAGCAGTACTTC. Its translation: CASSELSFRGEQYF.

The rearrangement uses TRBV5-1 and TRBJ2-3; D not certain. The CDR3 loop spans 15 amino acids. The ends were cut back, 4 bases at V and 0 bases at J, with 12 bases in the middle. Germline values: CDR1 SGHRS, CDR2 YFSETQ. The CDR3 DNA follows: TGCGCCAGCAGCCCGGTCGGCGACAGCACAGATACGCAGTATTTT. The encoded protein is CASSPVGDSTDTQYF.

This clone has just a few counts. V gene TRBV2 combines with J gene TRBJ2-1; no reliable D call. Germline lookup yields CDR1 SNHLY and CDR2 FYNNEI. V lost 6 bases to trimming and J lost 9 bases, with 15 bases between them. The CDR3 contains 13 residues. In nucleotides, the CDR3 is TGTGCCAGCAGCGAAATAGGATTCGGTGAGCAGTTCTTC. Translated, it gives CASSEIGFGEQFF.

This chain connects TRBV6-5 to TRBJ2-7; 9 bases fit TRBD1. V was clipped by 6 bases and J by 5 bases; unmatched bases: 8. The germline V gene has CDR1 MNHEY and CDR2 SVGAGI. The CDR3 contains 14 residues. The CDR3 loop reads CASRRPGQGNEQYF. In DNA form, the CDR3 reads TGTGCCAGCAGACGACCGGGACAGGGTAACGAGCAGTACTTC.

The genes are TRBV5-5 and TRBJ2-7, with TRBD1 matching 7 bases. The V gene end was trimmed by 5 bases and the J gene end by 4 bases; junction bases not matched to a gene: 6. CDR1 and CDR2 (germline): SGHKS, YYEKEE (reference sequence). The CDR3 sequence is 13 residues long. The CDR3 loop is CASSAGTEYEQYV. CDR3 bases: TGTGCCAGCAGTGCCGGGACAGAATACGAGCAGTACGTC.

This sequence joins TRBV5-6 and TRBJ1-1; D possibly corresponds to TRBD1 (5 bases). The germline CDR1 and CDR2 sequences are SGHDT and YYEEEE. The CDR3 extends over 14 amino acids. The ends were cut back, 1 base at V and 4 bases at J, with 11 bases in the middle. Here the CDR3 DNA reads TGTGCCAGCAGCTTGAAGAGAGGGGTCACTGAAGCTTTCTTT. Amino acid sequence: CASSLKRGVTEAFF. The complete variable domain, with remaining parts taken from reference TRBV5-6 and TRBJ1-1, reads DAGVTQSPTHLIKTRGQQVTLRCSPKSGHDTVSWYQQALGQGPQFIFQYYEEEERQRGNFPDRFSGHQFPNYSSELNVNALLLGDSALYLCASSLKRGVTEAFFGQGTRLTVV.

V and J are TRBV18 and TRBJ2-7, with D tentatively TRBD1 (6 bases). V was trimmed by 2 bases and J by 1 base, leaving 9 bases between them. Germline V CDR1 and CDR2: KGHSH, LQKENI. The CDR3 loop spans 14 amino acids. The CDR3 coding sequence is TGTGCCAGCTCACCAACAGGGTTATCCTACGAGCAGTACTTC. Encoded protein: CASSPTGLSYEQYF.

V and J are TRBV5-5 and TRBJ1-5; D remains unclear. The germline gives CDR1 SGHKS, CDR2 YYEKEE (reference sequence). The CDR3 is 15 residues long. V was trimmed by 2 bases and J by 3 bases, leaving 12 bases between them. DNA of the CDR3: TGTGCCAGCAGCTTTTACGGATTGAACAATCAGCCCCAGCATTTT. It codes for CASSFYGLNNQPQHF.

V usage is TRBV5-6 and J usage is TRBJ2-7, with 7 positions matching TRBD1. CDR1 and CDR2 (germline): SGHDT, YYEEEE. After removal of 4 bases from V and 7 bases from J, the junction contained 5 bases not matched to a gene. The CDR3 loop spans 12 amino acids. The CDR3 region is CASSDRVGEQYF. The CDR3 nucleotides are TGTGCCAGCAGCGACAGGGTCGGGGAGCAGTACTTC. Full variable domain (missing parts from reference TRBV5-6 and TRBJ2-7): DAGVTQSPTHLIKTRGQQVTLRCSPKSGHDTVSWYQQALGQGPQFIFQYYEEEERQRGNFPDRFSGHQFPNYSSELNVNALLLGDSALYLCASSDRVGEQYFGPGTRLTVT.

The chain combines TRBV6-5 with TRBJ1-2; no definite D call. Germline loops: CDR1 MNHEY, CDR2 SVGAGI. Trimming left V 4 bases short and J 4 bases short, with 16 bases between. CDR3 length equals 15 residues. CDR3 nucleotide sequence: TGTGCCAGCAGTTTCTCTGGGGTTGTCGGCTATGGCTACACCTTC. This encodes CASSFSGVVGYGYTF.